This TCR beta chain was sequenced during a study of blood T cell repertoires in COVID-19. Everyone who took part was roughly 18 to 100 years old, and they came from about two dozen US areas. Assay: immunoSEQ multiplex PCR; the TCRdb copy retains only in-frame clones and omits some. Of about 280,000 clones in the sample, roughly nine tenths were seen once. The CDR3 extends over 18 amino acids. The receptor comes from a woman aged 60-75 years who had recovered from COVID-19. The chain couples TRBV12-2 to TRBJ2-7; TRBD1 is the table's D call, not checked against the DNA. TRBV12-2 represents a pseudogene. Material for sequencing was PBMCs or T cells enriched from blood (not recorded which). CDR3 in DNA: TGTGCAAGTCGCTTAGTTATCTCCGACAGGCTCTTTTTCCACGAGCAGTACTTC. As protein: CASRLVISDRLFFHEQYF.